The rows below give T cell receptor beta chains drawn from one sample of a study of cytomegalovirus exposure and HLA in healthy donors. Assay used: immunoSEQ multiplex PCR; TCRdb lists only in-frame clones, some missing. The sample shows about 170,000 clones, around nine tenths of them seen only once. The material sequenced was PBMCs. These receptors were collected from a man between 18 and 35 years old in good health and CMV-seropositive. Each CDR3 is given with its conserved first and last residue. A D gene is named only where the DNA matches it firmly. Expanded clones are given a class, and other clones once, few, many or no size at all.

TRBV19	TRBJ1-1	NA	NA	TGTGCCACTCAAAGTTCGGTGAACACTGAAGCTTTCTTT	CATQSSVNTEAFF
TRBV28	TRBJ2-1	TRBD2	NA	TGTGCCAGCAGTCCCATCTGGACTAGCGAGGGGGCTGAGCAGTTCTTC	CASSPIWTSEGAEQFF
TRBV4-1	TRBJ1-5	NA	NA	TGCGCCAGCAGCCCTTTGTGGGGGCGAGACCCTAATCAGCCCCAGCATTTT	CASSPLWGRDPNQPQHF
TRBV5-8	TRBJ2-2	TRBD1	NA	TGTGCCAGCAGCTTGGGGACAGGGTGGACCGGGGAGCTGTTTTTT	CASSLGTGWTGELFF
TRBV7-8	TRBJ2-7	TRBD2	NA	TGTGCCAGCAGCCAGGCGGGGGCCTACGAGCAGTACTTC	CASSQAGAYEQYF
TRBV5-1	TRBJ2-1	NA	NA	TGCGCCAGCGGATTTAGCGGATTTACCTACAATGAGCAGTTCTTC	CASGFSGFTYNEQFF
TRBV7-9	TRBJ2-1	TRBD2	NA	TGTGCCAGCAGCTCAGCCACTAGCGGGCTTTCCTACAATGAGCAGTTCTTC	CASSSATSGLSYNEQFF
TRBV7-2	TRBJ2-3	TRBD2	NA	TGTGCCAGCAGCCAGGGACTAGCGAACGTCGCTACGCAGTATTTT	CASSQGLANVATQYF
TRBV7-2	TRBJ1-1	NA	NA	TGTGCCAGCAGCCAGGGACAGAACACTGAAGCTTTCTTT	CASSQGQNTEAFF
TRBV6-1	TRBJ1-2	NA	NA	TGTGCCAGCAGTAGGCAGGGAAGGATTGGCTACACCTTC	CASSRQGRIGYTF
TRBV28	TRBJ2-7	TRBD2	NA	TGTGCCAGCAGGACCGGGACTAGCGGGGGGCGAACCCACGAGCAGTACTTC	CASRTGTSGGRTHEQYF
TRBV7-9	TRBJ2-1	TRBD2	once	TGTGCCAGCAGATCGGGACTAGCGCAAGACAATGAGCAGTTCTTC	CASRSGLAQDNEQFF
TRBV2	TRBJ1-1	TRBD1	NA	TGTGCCAGCGAGACAGGGGCCGACACTGAAGCTTTCTTT	CASETGADTEAFF
TRBV19	TRBJ1-3	NA	NA	TGTGCCAGTAGTTCAAACGCAGTCTCTGGAAACACCATATATTTT	CASSSNAVSGNTIYF
TRBV7-2	TRBJ1-2	TRBD1	NA	TGTGCCAGCAGCTTAGGCAGGGGGCGATTCTATGGCTACACCTTC	CASSLGRGRFYGYTF
TRBV6-6	TRBJ2-1	TRBD2	NA	TGTGCCAGCAGCCCCCCCGGACTAGCGGGGAACAATGAGCAGTTCTTC	CASSPPGLAGNNEQFF
TRBV7-8	TRBJ1-5	NA	NA	TGTGCCAGCTGCCCGAGAGATACGGGTCAGCCCCAGCATTTT	CASCPRDTGQPQHF
TRBV25-1	TRBJ2-1	TRBD2	NA	TGTGCCAGCAGTGAATTGGGGGAGGGATCCTACAATGAGCAGTTCTTC	CASSELGEGSYNEQFF
TRBV5-8	TRBJ2-1	TRBD1	NA	TGTGCCAGCAGCTCCAACAAACAGGGGGTGGGGTCCTACAATGAGCAGTTCTTC	CASSSNKQGVGSYNEQFF
TRBV27	TRBJ2-7	TRBD1	NA	TGTGCCAGTAGGACAGGGACGGAGCAGTACTTC	CASRTGTEQYF
TRBV27	TRBJ2-5	TRBD1	NA	TGTGCCAGCAGCCCCGGGACAGACCAAGAGACCCAGTACTTC	CASSPGTDQETQYF
TRBV9	TRBJ1-5	TRBD1	few	TGTGCCAGCAGCGCCGGGACAGGGGGGTGGGATCCCCAGCATTTT	CASSAGTGGWDPQHF
TRBV2	TRBJ2-1	TRBD1	NA	TGTGCCGGAGATCCGGGACAGGGCTACAATGAGCAGTTCTTC	CAGDPGQGYNEQFF
TRBV2	TRBJ2-7	NA	NA	TGTGCCAGCAGTGATACTGGGCACGACGAGCAGTACTTC	CASSDTGHDEQYF
TRBV6-6	TRBJ2-1	TRBD2	once	TGTGCCAGCAGCCAAACTAGCGGGCACTACAATGAGCAGTTCTTC	CASSQTSGHYNEQFF
TRBV5-1	TRBJ1-2	NA	NA	TGCGCCAGCAGCTTGGCCGGGGCAGGGAGGAACTATGGCTACACCTTC	CASSLAGAGRNYGYTF
TRBV2	TRBJ2-3	NA	NA	TGTGCCATCAACAGGGACACAGATACGCAGTATTTT	CAINRDTDTQYF
TRBV27	TRBJ2-6	NA	NA	TGTGCCAGCACCTCACCTCATCAGTCTGGGGCCAACGTCCTGACTTTC	CASTSPHQSGANVLTF
TRBV18	TRBJ2-7	NA	NA	TGTGCCAGCTCATCTCGAACAGGGCGAGTGTCCTACGAGCAGTACTTC	CASSSRTGRVSYEQYF
TRBV11-3	TRBJ2-1	NA	once	TGTGCCAGCAGTCGGGGGAGCTCCTACAATGAGCAGTTCTTC	CASSRGSSYNEQFF
TRBV6-1	TRBJ2-7	NA	NA	TGTGCCAGCAGTGAAAAGTGGGGGGGCGGGGCGTTCCCCTACGAGCAGTACTTC	CASSEKWGGGAFPYEQYF
TRBV19	TRBJ1-5	NA	NA	TGTGCCAGTAGTGAAAGGGGCGTACGTGGCAATCAGCCCCAGCATTTT	CASSERGVRGNQPQHF
TRBV7-2	TRBJ2-5	TRBD1	NA	TGTGCCAGCAGCCAAGGGACAGTAGAGACCCAGTACTTC	CASSQGTVETQYF
TRBV4-1	TRBJ1-5	NA	once	TGCGCCAGCAGACCGACAGGCATCAATCAGCCCCAGCATTTT	CASRPTGINQPQHF
TRBV2	TRBJ2-7	NA	once	TGTGCCAGCAGCCGGATCCTAGTCGCCGAGCAGTACTTC	CASSRILVAEQYF
TRBV4-2	TRBJ1-6	NA	few	TGTGCCAGCAGCCAAGAGACGGGTAGGAATTCACCCCTCCACTTT	CASSQETGRNSPLHF
TRBV12-5	TRBJ1-5	NA	NA	TGTGCTAGTGGCCAATCCGGGGGTGGCAATCAGCCCCAGCATTTT	CASGQSGGGNQPQHF
TRBV2	TRBJ1-4	TRBD1	NA	TGTGCCAGCAGGGGACAGGGGGCGCACAAAGAAAAACTGTTTTTT	CASRGQGAHKEKLFF
TRBV7-3	TRBJ2-1	NA	NA	TGTGCCAGCAGCTTAATTGGGGGCCCAACGTCAGTCGATGAGCAGTTCTTC	CASSLIGGPTSVDEQFF
TRBV4-1	TRBJ1-1	TRBD1	NA	TGCGCCAGCAGCCAAGGGACAGGGGATCGGGACACTGAAGCTTTCTTT	CASSQGTGDRDTEAFF
TRBV19	TRBJ2-7	TRBD2	NA	TGTGCCAGTAGTATATCGGGGGGGATTCGGGAGCAGTACTTC	CASSISGGIREQYF
TRBV7-8	TRBJ2-5	TRBD2	NA	TGTGCCAGCAGCACCCAGGGGGCTAGCGGGAGACTTCAAGAGACCCAGTACTTC	CASSTQGASGRLQETQYF
TRBV15	TRBJ2-1	NA	NA	TGTGCCACCAGCGCTAGACAGGTCATCTACAATGAGCAGTTCTTC	CATSARQVIYNEQFF
TRBV28	TRBJ2-7	TRBD1	NA	TGTGCCAGCAGTCGGTCGACAGGGTTCGTGTCCTACGAGCAGTACTTC	CASSRSTGFVSYEQYF
TRBV4-1	TRBJ2-3	TRBD2	NA	TGCGCCAGCAGCCCGAGCGGGGGGGGGCTAGACACAGATACGCAGTATTTT	CASSPSGGGLDTDTQYF
TRBV6-6	TRBJ1-2	TRBD1	NA	TGTGCCAGCAGTCACAGACAGGGGGTTAACTATGGCTACACCTTC	CASSHRQGVNYGYTF
TRBV7-9	TRBJ1-4	NA	NA	TGTGCCAGCGCCCCCGGGGGGGGCCCTAATGAAAAACTGTTTTTT	CASAPGGGPNEKLFF
TRBV27	TRBJ1-1	NA	NA	TGTGCCAGCAGCTCCGGACAGAACACTGAAGCTTTCTTT	CASSSGQNTEAFF
TRBV2	TRBJ1-2	NA	NA	TGTGCCAGCAGTTCGACAGGTCGGTCTGGCTACACCTTC	CASSSTGRSGYTF